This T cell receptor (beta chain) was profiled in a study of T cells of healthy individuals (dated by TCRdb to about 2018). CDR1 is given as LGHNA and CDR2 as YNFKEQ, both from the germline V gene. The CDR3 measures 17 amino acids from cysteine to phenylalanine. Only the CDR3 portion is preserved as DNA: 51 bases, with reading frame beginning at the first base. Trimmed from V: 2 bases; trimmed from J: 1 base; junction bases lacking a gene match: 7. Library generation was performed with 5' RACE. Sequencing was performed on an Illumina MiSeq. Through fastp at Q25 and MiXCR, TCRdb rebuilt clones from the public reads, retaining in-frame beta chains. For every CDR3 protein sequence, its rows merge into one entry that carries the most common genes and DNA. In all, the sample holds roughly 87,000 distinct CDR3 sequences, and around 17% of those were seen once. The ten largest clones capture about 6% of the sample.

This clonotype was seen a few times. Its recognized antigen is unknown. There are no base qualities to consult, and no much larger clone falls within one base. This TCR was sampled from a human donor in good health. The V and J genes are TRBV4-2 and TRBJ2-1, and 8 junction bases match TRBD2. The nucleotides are TGTGCCAGCAGCCAACGACTAGCGTACCAGTCCTACAATGAGCAGTTCTTC. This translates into CASSQRLAYQSYNEQFF.